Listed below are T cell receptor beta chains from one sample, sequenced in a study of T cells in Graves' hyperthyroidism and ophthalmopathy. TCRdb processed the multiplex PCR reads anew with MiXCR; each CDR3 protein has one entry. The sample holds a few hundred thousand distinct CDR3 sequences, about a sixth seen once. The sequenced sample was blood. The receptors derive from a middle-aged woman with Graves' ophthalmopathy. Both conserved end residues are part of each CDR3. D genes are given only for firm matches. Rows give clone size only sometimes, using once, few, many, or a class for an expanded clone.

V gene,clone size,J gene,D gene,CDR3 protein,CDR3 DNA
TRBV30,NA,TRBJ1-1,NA,CAWSSWGGTETEAFF,TGTGCCTGGAGTTCATGGGGGGGTACGGAGACTGAAGCTTTCTTT
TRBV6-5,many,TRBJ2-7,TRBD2,CASRRGREGTYEQYF,TGTGCCAGCAGGAGGGGGCGGGAGGGGACCTACGAGCAGTACTTC
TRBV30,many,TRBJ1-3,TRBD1,CAWSVFGTAGNTIYF,TGTGCCTGGAGTGTATTTGGGACAGCTGGAAACACCATATATTTT
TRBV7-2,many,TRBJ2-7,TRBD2,CASSLGLALGYEQYF,TGTGCCAGCAGCTTAGGACTAGCGTTAGGCTACGAGCAGTACTTC
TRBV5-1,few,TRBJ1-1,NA,CASSLELGRGDTEAFF,TGCGCCAGCAGCTTGGAGTTGGGGAGAGGAGACACTGAAGCTTTCTTT
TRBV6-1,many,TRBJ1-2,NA,CASSLDSSYGYTF,TGTGCCAGCAGCCTCGACAGTTCCTATGGCTACACCTTC
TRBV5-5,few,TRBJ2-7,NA,CASSLSTTYEQYF,TGTGCCAGCAGCTTGTCTACCACCTACGAGCAGTACTTC
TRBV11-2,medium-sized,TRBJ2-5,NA,CASSLNPQIGTQYF,TGTGCCAGCAGCTTAAACCCCCAAATCGGGACCCAGTACTTC
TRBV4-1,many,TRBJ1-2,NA,CASSQEEGQLGAKYGYTF,TGCGCCAGCAGCCAAGAAGAGGGACAATTAGGGGCGAAATATGGCTACACCTTC
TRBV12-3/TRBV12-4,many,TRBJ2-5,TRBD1,CASRATGFETQYF,TGTGCCAGCAGAGCGACAGGGTTTGAGACCCAGTACTTC
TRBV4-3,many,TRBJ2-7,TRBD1,CASSQPPAGGSSEQYF,TGCGCCAGCAGCCAACCCCCGGCAGGGGGCTCTTCCGAGCAGTACTTC
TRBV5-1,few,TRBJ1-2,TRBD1,CASSPGTASNYGYTF,TGCGCCAGCAGCCCCGGGACAGCTTCTAACTATGGCTACACCTTC
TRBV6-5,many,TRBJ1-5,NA,CASNSRFGQPQHF,TGTGCCAGCAACTCGAGGTTTGGTCAGCCCCAGCATTTT
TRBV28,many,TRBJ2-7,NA,CASSLGEFYEQYF,TGTGCCAGCAGTTTAGGGGAGTTCTACGAGCAGTACTTC
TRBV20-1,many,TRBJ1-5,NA,CSALGTEPYQPQHF,TGCAGTGCGCTAGGGACGGAACCTTATCAGCCCCAGCATTTT
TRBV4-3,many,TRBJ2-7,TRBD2,CASSHSLGRALEQYF,TGCGCCAGCAGCCATAGCCTCGGGAGGGCCCTCGAGCAGTACTTC
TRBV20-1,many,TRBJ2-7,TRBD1,CSAPSWDSSYEQYF,TGCAGTGCACCCAGCTGGGACAGCTCCTACGAGCAGTACTTC
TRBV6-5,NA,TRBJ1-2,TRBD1,CASSYGGGANYGYTF,TGTGCCAGCAGTTACGGAGGGGGCGCCAACTATGGCTACACCTTC
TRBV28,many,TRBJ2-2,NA,CASSLRWGHTGELFF,TGTGCCAGCAGTTTAAGGTGGGGACACACCGGGGAGCTGTTTTTT
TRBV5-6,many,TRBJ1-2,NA,CASSTISGTQNYGYTF,TGTGCCAGCAGCACCATCTCCGGGACACAGAACTATGGCTACACCTTC
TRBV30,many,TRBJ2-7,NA,CAWTPRDRTSYEQYF,TGTGCCTGGACCCCTCGGGACCGAACGTCCTACGAGCAGTACTTC
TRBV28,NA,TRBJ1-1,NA,CASSFPGLGFAEAFF,TGTGCCAGCAGTTTCCCGGGGCTTGGTTTTGCTGAAGCTTTCTTT
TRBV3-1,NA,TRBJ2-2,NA,CASSQVRAGGELFF,TGTGCCAGCAGCCAAGTCAGGGCTGGGGGGGAGCTGTTTTTT
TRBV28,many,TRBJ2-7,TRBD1,CASSFPDRAYEQYF,TGTGCCAGCAGTTTCCCGGACAGGGCCTACGAGCAGTACTTC
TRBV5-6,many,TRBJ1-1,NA,CASSLGQVLNTEAFF,TGTGCCAGCAGCTTGGGCCAGGTTCTGAACACTGAAGCTTTCTTT
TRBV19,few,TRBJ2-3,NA,CASARIGDTQYF,TGTGCCAGCGCTAGAATAGGAGATACGCAGTATTTT
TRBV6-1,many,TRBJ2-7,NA,CASSEISIGAYEQYF,TGTGCCAGCAGTGAGATCAGTATCGGAGCTTACGAGCAGTACTTC
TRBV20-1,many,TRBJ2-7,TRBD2,CSARGTSGSILEQYF,TGCAGTGCTAGAGGGACTAGCGGGAGCATCCTCGAGCAGTACTTC
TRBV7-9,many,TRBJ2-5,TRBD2,CASSPTRGGGLAEETQYF,TGTGCCAGCAGCCCAACCCGGGGAGGGGGACTAGCGGAGGAGACCCAGTACTTC
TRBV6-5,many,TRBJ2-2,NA,CASSYTRTLLGELFF,TGTGCCAGCAGTTACACCCGGACACTTCTAGGGGAGCTGTTTTTT
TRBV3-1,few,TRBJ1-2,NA,CASSQGVLREETNYGYTF,TGTGCCAGCAGCCAGGGCGTTTTGAGGGAGGAAACTAACTATGGCTACACCTTC
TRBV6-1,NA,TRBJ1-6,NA,CASIVGTYNSPPYF,TGTGCCAGCATTGTCGGGACCTATAATTCACCCCCCTACTTT
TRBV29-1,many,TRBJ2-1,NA,CSVAGTATYNEQFF,TGCAGCGTAGCCGGGACTGCCACGTACAATGAGCAGTTCTTC
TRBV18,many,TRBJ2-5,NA,CASSPSGETQYF,TGTGCCAGCTCACCATCCGGGGAGACCCAGTACTTC
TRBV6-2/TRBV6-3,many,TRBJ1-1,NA,CASSRGPEAFF,TGTGCCAGCAGTAGGGGACCTGAAGCTTTCTTT
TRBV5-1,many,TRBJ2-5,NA,CASSLEAFLETQYF,TGCGCCAGCAGCTTGGAGGCCTTCTTAGAGACCCAGTACTTC
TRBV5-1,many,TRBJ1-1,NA,CASRWTKNTEAFF,TGCGCCAGCAGATGGACAAAGAACACTGAAGCTTTCTTT
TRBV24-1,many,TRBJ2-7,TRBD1,CATSASADRGYEQYF,TGTGCCACCAGTGCATCGGCGGACAGGGGCTACGAGCAGTACTTC
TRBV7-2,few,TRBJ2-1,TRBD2,CASSLTSGSLYEQFF,TGTGCCAGCAGCTTGACTAGCGGGAGTTTGTATGAGCAGTTCTTC
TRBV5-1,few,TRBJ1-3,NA,CASSLGTPSSGNTIYF,TGCGCCAGCAGCCTTGGGACGCCGAGCTCTGGAAACACCATATATTTT
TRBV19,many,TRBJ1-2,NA,CASSTRTPRDGYTF,TGTGCCAGTAGTACAAGGACCCCTAGGGATGGCTACACCTTC